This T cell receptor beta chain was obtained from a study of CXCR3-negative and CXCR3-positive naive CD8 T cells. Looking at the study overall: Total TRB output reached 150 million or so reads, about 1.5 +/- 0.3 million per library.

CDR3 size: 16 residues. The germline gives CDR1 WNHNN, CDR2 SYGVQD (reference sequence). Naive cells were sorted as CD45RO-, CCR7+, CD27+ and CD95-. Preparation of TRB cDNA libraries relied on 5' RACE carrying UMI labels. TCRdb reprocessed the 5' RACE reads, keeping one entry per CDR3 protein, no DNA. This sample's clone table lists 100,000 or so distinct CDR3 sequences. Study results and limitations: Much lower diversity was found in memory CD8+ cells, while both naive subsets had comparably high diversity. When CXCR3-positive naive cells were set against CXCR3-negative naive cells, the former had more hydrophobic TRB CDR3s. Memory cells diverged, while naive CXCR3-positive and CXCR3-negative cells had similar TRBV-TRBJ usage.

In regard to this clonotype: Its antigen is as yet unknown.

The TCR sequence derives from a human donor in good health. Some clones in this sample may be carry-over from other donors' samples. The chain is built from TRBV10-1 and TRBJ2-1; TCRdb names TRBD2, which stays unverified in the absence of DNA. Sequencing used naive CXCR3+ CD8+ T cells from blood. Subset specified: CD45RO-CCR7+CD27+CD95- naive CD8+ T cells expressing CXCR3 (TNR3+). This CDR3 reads CASSEATGVVPFGQFF.